The sequence of this TCR beta chain was determined in a study of metastatic and nonmetastatic thyroid tumors. Not a single patient had been given any form of treatment at any point before undergoing thyroid surgery. TCRdb used MiXCR to call clones anew from the PCR reads. Of 50,000 to 60,000 clones listed, under 20% are singletons. There are 17 residues in the CDR3. Germline V lookup: CDR1 MDHEN, CDR2 SYDVKM. J gave up 0 bases and V 6 bases, and 12 bases lay outside the gene matches. This clone was observed a handful of times. The source of this sequence is a female donor with papillary thyroid cancer or a benign thyroid nodule (not recorded which). Some clones in this sample may be carry-over from other donors' samples. Sequenced material: blood. The chain uses TRBV28 and TRBJ2-3; TRBD2 matches at 7 bases. The chain's CDR3 is CASRHRGVGRSTDTQYF. Here the CDR3 DNA reads TGTGCCAGCAGACACCGGGGGGTGGGAAGGAGCACAGATACGCAGTATTTT.